This TCR beta chain is drawn from a study of graft-versus-host responses after intestinal transplantation. Overall study context: Multivisceral, liver-intestinal, or isolated intestinal transplants were received by the recipients.

By proportion, this clone is medium-sized. V was shortened by 6 bases and J by 5 bases, with 10 bases between the two germline ends. CDR1 and CDR2 (germline): LNHDA, SQIVND (reference sequence). The length of the CDR3 is 12 residues. Profiled with immunoSEQ multiplex PCR; TCRdb holds only in-frame clones, not every one. The sample records over 8,000 clones, 36% being singletons. Each mixed lymphocyte reaction held 200,000 CFSE-labeled responders and 200,000 irradiated violet-dye-labeled stimulators. The receptor comes from a human patient who received an intestinal transplant. Sample: alloreactive CD8+ T cells from a mixed lymphocyte reaction culture, taken before intestinal transplant. Subset indicated: CFSE-low proliferating T cells sorted from approximately six-day pre-transplant mixed lymphocyte reaction (GvH or HvG direction). The chain carries TRBV19 and TRBJ1-1; a weak D match, TRBD1 (5 bases). CDR3 residues: CASRFGGTEAFF. The CDR3 DNA reads as TGTGCCAGTAGGTTCGGGGGGACTGAAGCTTTCTTT.